This T cell receptor (beta chain) was profiled in a study of T cells in Graves' hyperthyroidism and ophthalmopathy. Across the study: Peripheral blood was taken when the disease was first diagnosed, before any treatment began. Overall study results and limits: It was a median around 6 months before onset that the model predicted ophthalmopathy. Among clonotypes expanded in thyroid above 0.001, most were also found in blood.

Template material for amplifying TCR beta CDR3 regions consisted of RNA transcripts. With the HTBI primer set, the TCR CDR3 went through a first round of RT-PCR. TCRdb reprocessed the multiplex PCR reads via MiXCR and lists one record per CDR3 protein. Of approximately 640,000 distinct CDR3 sequences listed, under 20% are singletons. Graves' hyperthyroidism showing no ophthalmopathy progression within 18 months was considered stable. Concerning this clonotype itself: Its antigen is as yet unknown.

The origin of this receptor is a woman aged 30 to 39 with Graves' hyperthyroidism. The sequencing sample was made of blood.

The CDR3 DNA reads TGTGCCAGTAGTAGCGGCAGGGGGACCTACGAGCAGTACTTC. This translates into CASSSGRGTYEQYF. The chain has TRBV19 and TRBJ2-7, with 7 bases matching TRBD1. The germline gives CDR1 LNHDA, CDR2 SQIVND (reference sequence). V lost 4 bases to trimming and J lost 2 bases; unmatched junction nucleotides: 5. The CDR3 extends over 14 amino acids.